This paragraph reports one T cell receptor beta chain. This record comes from a study of blood T cell repertoires in COVID-19. Background on the study: The samples span acute and convalescent COVID-19 from the United States, Italy and Spain. Sources were T cells, B-cell-depleted T cells, or PBMCs; the material itself was cDNA or gDNA.

Sequencing was performed with immunoSEQ multiplex PCR; in TCRdb, only in-frame clones are kept and a portion is missing. In the table there are 200,000 to 300,000 clones, 84% of which are singletons. The clonotype originates from a human donor in a cohort sampled during active COVID-19. The specimen sequenced was peripheral blood.

The CDR3 DNA follows: TGCGCCAGCAGCTCCAACCTACTAGCTCAAGAGACCCAGTACTTC. This codes for CASSSNLLAQETQYF. This chain links TRBV5-1 with TRBJ2-5; D might be TRBD2 (6 bases). The germline CDR1 and CDR2 sequences are SGHRS and YFSETQ. CDR3 length: 15 residues. Trimming left V 3 bases short and J 2 bases short, with 14 bases between. Full variable domain (rest looked up from reference TRBV5-1 and TRBJ2-5): KAGVTQTPRYLIKTRGQQVTLSCSPISGHRSVSWYQQTPGQGLQFLFEYFSETQRNKGNFPGRFSGRQFSNSRSEMNVSTLELGDSALYLCASSSNLLAQETQYFGPGTRLLVL.